The 16 T cell receptor beta chains presented below share a single source sample, sequenced in a study of blood T cells in healthy people across ages. For the second PCR, which ran for about 7 to 11 cycles, a sample-barcoded 5' primer and a J-beta primer mix were used. TCRdb reanalysed the 5' RACE reads using MiXCR and keeps one entry per CDR3 protein. The data hold about 1.5 million distinct CDR3 sequences, with roughly 43% observed a single time. Sequenced input: blood. These receptors all stem from a woman between 18 and 29 years old in good health.

A single count supports this clonotype. The CDR3 DNA reads TGTGCCAGCGCCCCAAGGGGGATTGAGCAGTTCTTC. It yields the protein CASAPRGIEQFF. V and J are TRBV18 and TRBJ2-1; tentative D call: TRBD1 (6 bases). There are 12 residues in the CDR3. Germline V gene lookup returns CDR1 KGHSH and CDR2 LQKENI. The germline V and J ends were trimmed by 8 bases and 9 bases, with 14 bases remaining between them.

The rearrangement uses TRBV6-1 and TRBJ1-1; possible D gene TRBD1, 6 bases. This CDR3 spans 16 amino acids. V lost 0 bases and J lost 7, with 18 bases in between. CDR1 and CDR2 from the germline V gene are MNHNS and SASEGT. The CDR3 DNA sequence: TGTGCCAGCAGTGAAGCATCGGGGGCAGAGGGCTTTGAAGCTTTCTTT. It translates to CASSEASGAEGFEAFF.

This rearrangement joins TRBV7-9 to TRBJ1-2, with D uncertain. Per germline, CDR1 SEHNR and CDR2 FQNEAQ (reference sequence). The V gene lost 5 bases and the J gene lost 0 bases, with 16 bases spanning the gap. CDR3 length: 16 amino acids. The chain's CDR3 is CASSPSRLRANYGYTF. CDR3 bases: TGTGCCAGCAGCCCGTCCAGACTGAGAGCTAACTATGGCTACACCTTC.

This chain joins TRBV6-6 and TRBJ2-3; 9 bases are shared with TRBD2. CDR1 and CDR2 (germline): MNHNY, SVGAGI (reference sequence). The CDR3 runs to 15 residues. Trimming removed 2 bases from V and 2 bases from J; junction bases left unmatched: 2. The CDR3 coding sequence is TGTGCCAGCAGTTACCGACTAGCGGTCACAGATACGCAGTATTTT. Its translation: CASSYRLAVTDTQYF.

This clonotype has only one observation. This CDR3 is CAISARTGNTEAFF. As DNA, the CDR3 is TGTGCCATCAGTGCCCGGACAGGTAACACTGAAGCTTTCTTT. This chain connects TRBV10-3 to TRBJ1-1; the match to TRBD1 covers 7 bases. This CDR3 contains 14 residues. Germline CDR1 reads ENHRY; CDR2 reads SYGVKD. J lost 2 bases, V lost 4 bases, and 4 bases had no gene match.

The chain carries TRBV5-4 and TRBJ2-7, with no clear D. The DNA end favors TRBJ2-5, so the J call may be wrong. The germline V gene has CDR1 SGHNT and CDR2 YYREEE (reference sequence). The CDR3 runs 11 residues. DNA for the CDR3: TGTGCCAGCAGCTTTGACGGGACCCAGTACTTC. It specifies CASSFDGTQYF.

V is TRBV19 and J is TRBJ2-6, with unresolved D. Trimming shortened V by 1 base and J by 2 bases, and 6 bases separated the two germline ends. This CDR3 has 15 residues. The V gene's germline CDR1 is LNHDA and CDR2 SQIVND (reference sequence). CDR3 sequence (DNA): TGTGCCAGTAGTATAGTTTTCACTGGGGCCAACGTCCTGACTTTC. Its protein product is CASSIVFTGANVLTF.

This clonotype was counted at least ten times. The CDR3 sequence is CASSSRPGTSNSPLHF. The CDR3 nucleotides read TGTGCCAGCAGCTCGAGACCCGGGACATCGAATTCACCCCTCCACTTT. The gene calls are TRBV7-2 and TRBJ1-6, with a weak D call TRBD1 (6 bases). The CDR3 loop spans 16 amino acids. Germline V lookup: CDR1 SGHTA, CDR2 FQGNSA. V was clipped by 4 bases and J by 7 bases, with 17 bases between them. The full variable domain, its missing parts supplied by reference TRBV7-2 and TRBJ1-6, is GAGVSQSPSNKVTEKGKDVELRCDPISGHTALYWYRQSLGQGLEFLIYFQGNSAPDKSGLPSDRFSAERTGGSVSTLTIQRTQQEDSAVYLCASSSRPGTSNSPLHFGNGTRLTVT.

This chain uses TRBV27 with TRBJ2-1; TRBD2 might be the D (6 bases). The CDR3 runs to 13 residues. V lost 4 bases to trimming and J lost 12 bases, with 16 bases between them. Per the germline V gene, CDR1 is MNHEY and CDR2 is SMNVEV (reference sequence). CDR3 loop: CASSSRPSGRQFF. CDR3 coding DNA: TGTGCCAGCAGTTCCAGACCCAGCGGGCGGCAGTTCTTC.

The genes are TRBV6-6 and TRBJ2-7; 7 positions agree with TRBD2. The CDR3 extends over 13 amino acids. Trimming took 1 base from V and 7 from J; bases not matched to a gene: 4. Germline V gives CDR1 MNHNY, CDR2 SVGAGI (reference sequence). The CDR3 region has the DNA TGTGCCAGCAGTTACTGGGACTATGATGAGCAGTACTTC. Translating gives CASSYWDYDEQYF.

The chain employs TRBV7-2 and TRBJ2-3; the D gene is possibly TRBD1 (6 bases). The V gene's germline CDR1 is SGHTA and CDR2 FQGNSA. CDR3 length: 14 amino acids. V gave up 4 bases and J gave up 4 bases, with 12 bases separating them. For the CDR3, the DNA is TGTGCCAGCAGCTCCGGCAGGGGACCAGATACGCAGTATTTT. It is translated as CASSSGRGPDTQYF. The full variable domain, completed using reference TRBV7-2 and TRBJ2-3, is GAGVSQSPSNKVTEKGKDVELRCDPISGHTALYWYRQSLGQGLEFLIYFQGNSAPDKSGLPSDRFSAERTGGSVSTLTIQRTQQEDSAVYLCASSSGRGPDTQYFGPGTRLTVL.

This chain connects TRBV20-1 to TRBJ1-4; D is uncertain. Looked up from germline, CDR1 is DFQATT and CDR2 is SNEGSKA (reference sequence). The CDR3 loop spans 15 amino acids. V was clipped by 0 bases and J by 1 base, with 9 bases between them. This chain's CDR3 is CSAREAERTNEKLFF. DNA for the CDR3: TGCAGTGCTAGAGAGGCAGAGAGAACTAATGAAAAACTGTTTTTT.

This chain connects TRBV7-2 to TRBJ1-4; no reliable D call. Trimming pared 4 bases from V and 3 bases from J, leaving 18 bases between. Germline loops: CDR1 SGHTA, CDR2 FQGNSA. This CDR3 is 17 amino acids long. The CDR3 nucleotides read TGTGCCAGCAGCTCGAAGGGAAGGGCATTCGCTAATGAAAAACTGTTTTTT. Translation gives CASSSKGRAFANEKLFF.

The V and J genes are TRBV25-1 and TRBJ2-3, with 9 nucleotides matching TRBD2. Germline-derived CDR1 and CDR2 are MGHDK and SYGVNS. Unmatched junction bases numbered 12, after V lost 7 bases and J lost 4 bases. This CDR3 region has 16 residues. CDR3 amino acids: CASTLSSGSLADTQYF. The DNA for the CDR3 is TGTGCCAGCACCTTGAGTAGCGGGAGCTTGGCAGATACGCAGTATTTT. Combining the CDR3 with reference TRBV25-1 and TRBJ2-3 gives the whole variable domain EADIYQTPRYLVIGTGKKITLECSQTMGHDKMYWYQQDPGMELHLIHYSYGVNSTEKGDLSSESTVSRIRTEHFPLTLESARPSHTSQYLCASTLSSGSLADTQYFGPGTRLTVL.

This chain connects TRBV18 to TRBJ2-1; D may be TRBD2 (5 bases). Germline V lookup: CDR1 KGHSH, CDR2 LQKENI. V dropped 3 bases and J dropped 5 bases, with 17 bases sitting between them. The CDR3 has 16 amino acids. The CDR3 is CASSPVSRVGNNEQFF. CDR3 sequence (DNA): TGTGCCAGCTCACCGGTTTCGCGGGTTGGCAACAATGAGCAGTTCTTC.

CDR3 nucleotide sequence: TGCGCCAGCACCCCATCAGCGGGCGGGGGAAGGAACACTGAAGCTTTCTTT. Translation: CASTPSAGGGRNTEAFF. V is TRBV4-3 and J is TRBJ1-1; D is perhaps TRBD1 (5 bases). The CDR3 covers 17 residues. Trimming stripped 7 bases from V and 1 base from J, with 22 bases between. From germline, CDR1 is LGHNA and CDR2 YSLEER.